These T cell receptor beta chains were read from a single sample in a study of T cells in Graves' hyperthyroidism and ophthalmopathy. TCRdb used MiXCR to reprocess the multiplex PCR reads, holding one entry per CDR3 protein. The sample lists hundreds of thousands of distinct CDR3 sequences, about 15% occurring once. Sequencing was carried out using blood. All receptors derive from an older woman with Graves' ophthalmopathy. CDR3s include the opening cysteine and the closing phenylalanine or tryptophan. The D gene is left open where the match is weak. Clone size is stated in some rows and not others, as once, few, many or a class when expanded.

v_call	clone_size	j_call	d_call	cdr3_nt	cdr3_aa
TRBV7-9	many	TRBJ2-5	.	TGTGCCAGCAGCGGGGGGACTCCGGCAGAGACCCAGTACTTC	CASSGGTPAETQYF
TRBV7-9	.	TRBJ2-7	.	TGTGCCAGCGCGCTTAGTTCTTACGAGCAGTACTTC	CASALSSYEQYF
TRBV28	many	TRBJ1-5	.	TGTGCCAGCAACGGGACACCCAATTTCAATCAGCCCCAGCATTTT	CASNGTPNFNQPQHF
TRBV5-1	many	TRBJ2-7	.	TGCGCCAGCACCCCCTTCGCCACACCCTACGAGCAGTACTTC	CASTPFATPYEQYF
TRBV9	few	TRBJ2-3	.	TGTGCCAGCAGCGAACAGATTAGCACAGATACGCAGTATTTT	CASSEQISTDTQYF
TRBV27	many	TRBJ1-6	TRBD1	TGTGCCAGCAGTTTCCTCCGGGACAGGCTTAATTCACCCCTCCACTTT	CASSFLRDRLNSPLHF
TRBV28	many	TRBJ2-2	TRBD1	TGTGCCAGCAGTCCGTTGCCGGGACAGCTTAACACCGGGGAGCTGTTTTTT	CASSPLPGQLNTGELFF
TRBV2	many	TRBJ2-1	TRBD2	TGTGCCAGCCGGCTAGCGGGAGGGGGGAATGAGCAGTTCTTC	CASRLAGGGNEQFF
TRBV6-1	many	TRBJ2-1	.	TGTGCCAGCAGTTCCCCATATAGTTCCATAGGGAGGAATGAGCAGTTCTTC	CASSSPYSSIGRNEQFF
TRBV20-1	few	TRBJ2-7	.	TGCAGTGCCGATCCACAAACCTACGAGCAGTACTTC	CSADPQTYEQYF
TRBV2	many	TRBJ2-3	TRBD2	TGTGCCAGCAGAGACGGACTAGCGGGGGACACAGATACGCAGTATTTT	CASRDGLAGDTDTQYF